Listed here are 18 T cell receptor beta chains from one sample, sequenced in a study of esophageal squamous cell carcinoma under preoperative chemotherapy. Time point: after preoperative PTX-NDP chemotherapy. From the PCR reads, TCRdb called clonotypes with MiXCR, one entry per CDR3 protein. The sample lists about 18,000 distinct CDR3 sequences, about half occurring once. The specimen was taken from a patient given preoperative chemotherapy. Source of these receptors: a human donor with esophageal squamous cell carcinoma. The donor label of this sample is uncertain.

This clonotype was detected once. This may be a read error: a much more frequent sequence differs by one nucleotide. The conserved phenylalanine or tryptophan normally closing the CDR3 is absent here, so this likely arose from a read error. This chain links TRBV7-2 with TRBJ2-1; 9 positions agree with TRBD1. The V gene end was trimmed by 2 bases and the J gene end by 9 bases; junction bases not matched to a gene: 14. The CDR3 is 17 residues long. Germline CDR1 SGHTA, CDR2 FQGNSA. The CDR3 DNA is TGTGCCAGCAGCTTATTGGACGGACAGGGGTTCCCGACTGAGCAGTTCTTA. This encodes CASSLLDGQGFPTEQFL.

This clonotype has only a few counts. The CDR3 loop is CASSLWAGEDTQYF. CDR3 DNA: TGTGCCAGCAGCTTATGGGCGGGAGAAGATACGCAGTATTTT. The gene calls are TRBV7-2 and TRBJ2-3; 7 positions match TRBD2. CDR1 and CDR2 from the germline V gene are SGHTA and FQGNSA. The CDR3 is 14 residues long. The trim removed 2 bases at V and 5 bases at J, leaving 4 bases unmatched. Together with reference TRBV7-2 and TRBJ2-3, the CDR3 gives the full variable domain: GAGVSQSPSNKVTEKGKDVELRCDPISGHTALYWYRQSLGQGLEFLIYFQGNSAPDKSGLPSDRFSAERTGGSVSTLTIQRTQQEDSAVYLCASSLWAGEDTQYFGPGTRLTVL.

The genes are TRBV7-8 and TRBJ2-3; the match to TRBD2 covers 8 bases. Germline V gene data show CDR1 as SGHVS and CDR2 as FQNEAQ. V was pared by 1 base and J by 0 bases, with 3 bases of the junction left unmatched. The CDR3 is 16 amino acids. The CDR3 sequence: CASSLGGGRSTDTQYF. The DNA for the CDR3 is TGTGCCAGCAGCTTAGGCGGGGGGCGAAGCACAGATACGCAGTATTTT. Drawing the rest from reference TRBV7-8 and TRBJ2-3, the complete variable domain is GAGVSQSPRYKVAKRGQDVALRCDPISGHVSLFWYQQALGQGPEFLTYFQNEAQLDKSGLPSDRFFAERPEGSVSTLKIQRTQQEDSAVYLCASSLGGGRSTDTQYFGPGTRLTVL.

The V and J genes are TRBV11-1 and TRBJ2-3, with D hard to call. Germline CDR1 is SGHAT and CDR2 is FQDESV (reference sequence). The V gene lost 5 bases and the J gene lost 9 bases, with 18 bases spanning the gap. CDR3 length: 14 residues. The CDR3 here is CASSHDTKGSTQYF. CDR3 sequence (DNA): TGTGCCAGCAGCCACGACACGAAGGGTTCCACGCAGTATTTT. The full variable domain, rest sourced from reference TRBV11-1 and TRBJ2-3, is EAEVAQSPRYKITEKSQAVAFWCDPISGHATLYWYRQILGQGPELLVQFQDESVVDDSQLPKDRFSAERLKGVDSTLKIQPAELGDSAMYLCASSHDTKGSTQYFGPGTRLTVL.

Points on this clonotype: It may be a read error: a sequence one base away is much more abundant. The chain employs TRBV7-8 and TRBJ2-3; 7 bases are shared with TRBD1. The CDR3 covers 18 residues. CDR1 is SGHVS and CDR2 is FQNEAQ in the germline V gene. V lost 5 bases, J lost 8 bases, and 22 bases stayed unmatched. Written as DNA, the CDR3 is TGTGCCAGCAGCGCTCTTGGGTGTGACAGGGTAAAGAGGGGTACGCAGTATTTT. Its translation: CASSALGCDRVKRGTQYF. Based on the CDR3 plus reference TRBV7-8 and TRBJ2-3, the full variable domain is GAGVSQSPRYKVAKRGQDVALRCDPISGHVSLFWYQQALGQGPEFLTYFQNEAQLDKSGLPSDRFFAERPEGSVSTLKIQRTQQEDSAVYLCASSALGCDRVKRGTQYFGPGTRLTVL.

The rearrangement joins TRBV12-3 or TRBV12-4 to TRBJ1-2; 7 bases fit TRBD1. This CDR3 is 14 amino acids long. Trimming took 0 bases from V and 7 from J; bases not matched to a gene: 5. The CDR3 bases are TGTGCCAGCAGTTTAGCGAGACAGGGCGGTGGCTACACCTTC. This gives the protein CASSLARQGGGYTF.

There are a few counts of this clonotype. The V gene is TRBV7-2, the J gene TRBJ2-5; tentatively, D is TRBD2 (5 bases). Between the trimmed V and J ends, which lost 1 base and 1 base, there was a span of 10 bases. The germline V gene encodes CDR1 SGHTA and CDR2 FQGNSA. This CDR3 has 15 amino acids. In DNA form, the CDR3 reads TGTGCCAGCAGCTTAGGGCACGGGGTCCAAGAGACCCAGTACTTC. Its protein product is CASSLGHGVQETQYF.

The V call is TRBV7-2, the J call TRBJ2-5; 10 bases align to TRBD1. The CDR3 contains 13 residues. Trimming took 4 bases from V and 11 from J; bases not matched to a gene: 7. Germline assignment: CDR1 SGHTA and CDR2 FQGNSA. The CDR3 is CASSSQWTGGQYF. The CDR3 nucleotides read TGTGCCAGCAGCTCACAATGGACAGGGGGGCAGTACTTC.

There are a few counts of this clonotype. This rearrangement joins TRBV27 to TRBJ1-1; D remains ambiguous. This CDR3 is 14 amino acids long. V lost 6 bases, J lost 10 bases, and 21 bases lay in between. CDR1 is MNHEY, CDR2 SMNVEV, per germline (reference sequence). The CDR3 nucleotides are TGTGCCAGCAGCAACTTTGCCGGGCTGAGTGGAGCTTTCTTT. It yields the protein CASSNFAGLSGAFF.

This clonotype has a count of ten or more. It may be a read error: a sequence one base away is much more abundant. This CDR3 is CASSTSSGRADNEQYF. The DNA for the CDR3 is TGTGCCAGCAGCACATCTAGCGGGAGGGCCGACAATGAGCAGTACTTC. The chain employs TRBV7-9 and TRBJ2-1; TRBD2 matches at 12 bases. The J call is doubtful: the DNA matches TRBJ2-7 better. CDR1 SEHNR and CDR2 FQNEAQ come from the germline V gene (reference sequence). This CDR3 spans 16 amino acids.

At least ten counts were recorded for this clonotype. The J gene is TRBJ2-1, the V gene TRBV6-5, with D unresolved. CDR1 and CDR2 from the germline V gene are MNHEY and SVGAGI. V was shortened by 0 bases and J by 3 bases, with 6 bases between the two germline ends. The CDR3 extends over 14 amino acids. In DNA, the CDR3 is TGTGCCAGCAGTTACTCGTCCGTCTACAATGAGCAGTTCTTC. Protein product: CASSYSSVYNEQFF.

The CDR3 coding sequence is TGTGCCAGCAGCTTGTCCCAGGGAAGGATGAAGGTTCGAGAGACCCAGTACTTC. As protein: CASSLSQGRMKVRETQYF. This sequence joins TRBV5-4 and TRBJ2-1; D perhaps matches TRBD1 (5 bases). TRBJ2-5 matches the DNA end more closely, so the J call is doubtful. The CDR3 covers 18 residues. Germline V gene sequence: CDR1 SGHNT, CDR2 YYREEE (reference sequence).

The CDR3, as DNA: TGTGCCAGCAGCTTAGCAGGCGGAGGGACCCCCTACGAGCAGTACTTC. This sequence encodes CASSLAGGGTPYEQYF. The chain uses TRBV7-2 and TRBJ2-7, with D possibly matching TRBD2 (6 bases). The V gene's germline CDR1 is SGHTA and CDR2 FQGNSA. The CDR3 is 16 residues long. V was cut by 0 bases and J by 2 bases, with 14 bases left in between.

On this clonotype: At one boundary the junction diverges from the germline segment, which might be a read error. The CDR3 nucleotides are TGTGCCAGCAGCCTGGGGGTCAGGGGCCGAAACATGCAGTATTTC. Its translation is CASSLGVRGRNMQYF. The chain has TRBV7-2 and TRBJ2-6, with D tentatively TRBD1 (6 bases). The length of the CDR3 is 15 residues. Per the germline V gene, CDR1 is SGHTA and CDR2 is FQGNSA.

The table lists this clonotype with a few counts. In DNA form, the CDR3 reads TGTGCCAGCAGAAACACCGGGAACTCCTACGAGCAGTACTTC. It is translated as CASRNTGNSYEQYF. The rearrangement joins TRBV12-3 or TRBV12-4 to TRBJ2-5; TRBD2 is a possible D gene (5 bases). With the DNA end fitting TRBJ2-7 better, the J assignment may be wrong. The CDR3 runs 14 residues.

The rearrangement joins TRBV7-2 to TRBJ2-3; 7 nucleotides line up with TRBD1. CDR3 length: 15 residues. The germline V gene encodes CDR1 SGHTA and CDR2 FQGNSA. V was clipped by 4 bases and J by 1 base; unmatched bases: 5. The CDR3, as DNA: TGTGCCAGCAGCTCCCAGGGGGATGGCACAGATACGCAGTATTTT. It encodes CASSSQGDGTDTQYF. Variable domain in full (rest from reference TRBV7-2 and TRBJ2-3): GAGVSQSPSNKVTEKGKDVELRCDPISGHTALYWYRQSLGQGLEFLIYFQGNSAPDKSGLPSDRFSAERTGGSVSTLTIQRTQQEDSAVYLCASSSQGDGTDTQYFGPGTRLTVL.

This clonotype was seen only once. An end of the junction differs from the germline gene, which may be a read error. V gene TRBV7-3 combines with J gene TRBJ2-3, with D perhaps TRBD2 (6 bases). The length of the CDR3 is 16 residues. Germline V lookup: CDR1 SGHTA, CDR2 FQGTGA. CDR3 coding DNA: TGTGCCAGCAGCGGGGGGACGGGGAGTGACACAGATACGCAGTATTTC. Its translation is CASSGGTGSDTDTQYF.

The J gene is TRBJ2-5, the V gene TRBV7-2; the D is unclear. Matching the DNA end better, TRBJ2-7 makes the J call doubtful. The CDR3 runs 13 residues. CDR1 is SGHTA and CDR2 is FQGNSA in the germline V gene. CDR3 amino acids: CASSYSPPYEQYF. CDR3 coding DNA: TGTGCCAGCAGCTACAGTCCTCCCTACGAGCAGTACTTC.